This T cell receptor (beta chain) was identified in a study of molecular identifiers for immune sequencing clone quantification (dated by TCRdb to 2017 to 2018). A note on the overall study: For a replicate experiment, RNA from approximately 20,000 or 100,000 naive CD8 T cells was divided into five aliquots, of which four were sequenced. This methods study benchmarked molecular-identifier clustering-based TCR repertoire sequencing (MIDCIRS) and TCR RNA copy counting, using CD8 T cells to do so. Overall results and qualifications from the work: Modeling gave around 3 recovered TCR RNA copies per cell versus 8 to 10 by digital PCR, implying roughly 28% capture efficiency. Spiked-in Jurkat TCR RNA (about ten copies' worth), which is not part of the donor repertoire, was contained in the naive libraries. A single cell's worth of spiked-in Jurkat TCR RNA was reported detectable even among 900,000 to 1,000,000 naive CD8 T cells. The sizes of highly expanded clones could end up underestimated when identical TCR molecules share a barcode. When barcode sub-clustering was left out, chimeric consensus sequences inflated TCR diversity, with chimeras reaching as high as 47%. In CMV-specific effector cells, over 98% of molecules were held by clones above 20 RNA copies, whereas under 1% of molecules were held by such clones in naive cells.

Library preparation was by PCR. TCRdb shows the sequencer as NextSeq 500. Bulk TCR libraries were prepared as previously described, using TCR primers listed in Table S5. Total RNA was purified with the Qiagen AllPrep DNA/RNA kit. Before analysis, reads from multiple sequencing runs of one library were combined. On the authors' methods: Reads were retained only if their TCR constant sequence matched exactly, and those retained reads were trimmed to 150 nt and grouped according to their 12-nt molecular barcodes. Reads within each barcode group were sub-clustered using a 15% Levenshtein threshold, and quality-weighted consensus sequences were constructed for each RNA molecule. Non-functional sequences were filtered out, along with any lower-count sequence sitting one edit away from another sequence. Based on fitting two negative binomial distributions, any barcode sub-cluster with under 20% of the maximum read count was discarded. TCRdb handled the public reads itself, with Q25 trimming in fastp and clone calling in MiXCR, and kept productive beta chains. Rows are unified per CDR3 protein, each entry keeping the most common DNA and genes. These V and J calls are TCRdb output, not the study's own analysis. The sample table contains about 630,000 distinct CDR3 sequences; only one count was recorded for 25% of them. About 0.78% of the sample is held by the ten biggest clonotypes.

CDR1 and CDR2 were assigned from the germline V gene (reference sequence) as GTSNPN and SVGIG. Trimming costs V 4 bases and J 8 bases, and their ends lie 18 bases apart. The CDR3 length is 14 residues, termini included. Just the 42-base CDR3 DNA is kept, in frame starting at base 1. Libraries of naive CD8 T cells were built from around 20,000 to 1,000,000 sorted cells, with 10%, 30% or 50% of the purified RNA used. Naive CD8 T cells were FACS-sorted as CD8+CD4-CCR7+CD45RA+ on a BD FACSAria II into RLT Plus buffer. To test detection sensitivity, Jurkat RNA equivalent to roughly nine TCR copies was spiked into samples of roughly 18,000-1,000,000 naive CD8 T cells. Enrichment of CD8 T cells was done with RosetteSep CD8+ T Cell Enrichment Cocktail plus Ficoll-Paque, and ACK red cell lysis came afterward. A remark on this clonotype: The antigen it binds to is not known. Since the CDR3 does not end with the conserved phenylalanine or tryptophan, this likely comes from a read error.

This chain is built from TRBV30 and TRBJ2-1; the D gene is not confidently resolved. What was sequenced was naive CD8+ T cells from blood, with Jurkat cell RNA spiked in. Interpreted using the paper, the cell subset or site label stands for: FACS-sorted CD8+CD4-CCR7+CD45RA+ naive T cells. The TCR sequence derives from a human donor in good health. Some libraries in this study had Jurkat cell RNA spiked in. The sequence in DNA is TGTGCCTGGAAGGGCCCATGGTACGTCGATGAGCAGTTCTCC. Protein translation: CAWKGPWYVDEQFS.